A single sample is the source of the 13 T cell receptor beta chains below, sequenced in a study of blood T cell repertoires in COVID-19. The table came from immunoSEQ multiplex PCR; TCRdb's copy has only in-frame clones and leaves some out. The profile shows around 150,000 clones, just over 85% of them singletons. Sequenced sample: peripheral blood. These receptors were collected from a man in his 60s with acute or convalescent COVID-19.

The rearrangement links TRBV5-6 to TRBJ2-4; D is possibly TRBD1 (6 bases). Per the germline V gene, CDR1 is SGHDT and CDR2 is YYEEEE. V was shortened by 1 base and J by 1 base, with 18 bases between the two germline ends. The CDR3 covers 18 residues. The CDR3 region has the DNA TGTGCCAGCAGCTTGAGGGTCCGGGGCCAGGGGGCCAAAAACATTCAGTACTTC. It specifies CASSLRVRGQGAKNIQYF.

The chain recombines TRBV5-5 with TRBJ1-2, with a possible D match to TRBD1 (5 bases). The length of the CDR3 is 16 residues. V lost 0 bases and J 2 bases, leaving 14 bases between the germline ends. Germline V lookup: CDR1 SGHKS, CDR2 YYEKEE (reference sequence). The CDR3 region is CASSLALSQGNYGYTF. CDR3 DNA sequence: TGTGCCAGCAGCTTGGCCCTTTCGCAGGGCAACTATGGCTACACCTTC.

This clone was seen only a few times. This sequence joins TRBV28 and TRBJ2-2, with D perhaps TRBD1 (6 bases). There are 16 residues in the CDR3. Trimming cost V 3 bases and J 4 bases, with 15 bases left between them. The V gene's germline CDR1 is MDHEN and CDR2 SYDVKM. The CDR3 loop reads CASSFMGTGRTGELFF. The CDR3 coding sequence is TGTGCCAGCAGTTTTATGGGAACAGGGCGCACCGGGGAGCTGTTTTTT. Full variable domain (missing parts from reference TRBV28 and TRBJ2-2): DVKVTQSSRYLVKRTGEKVFLECVQDMDHENMFWYRQDPGLGLRLIYFSYDVKMKEKGDIPEGYSVSREKKERFSLILESASTNQTSMYLCASSFMGTGRTGELFFGEGSRLTVL.

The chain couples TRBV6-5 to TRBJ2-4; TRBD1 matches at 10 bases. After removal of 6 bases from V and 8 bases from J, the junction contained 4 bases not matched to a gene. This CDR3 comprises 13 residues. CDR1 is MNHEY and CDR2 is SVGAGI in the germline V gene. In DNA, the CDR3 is TGTGCCAGCAGCAGGGACAGGGGCGACATTCAGTACTTC. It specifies CASSRDRGDIQYF.

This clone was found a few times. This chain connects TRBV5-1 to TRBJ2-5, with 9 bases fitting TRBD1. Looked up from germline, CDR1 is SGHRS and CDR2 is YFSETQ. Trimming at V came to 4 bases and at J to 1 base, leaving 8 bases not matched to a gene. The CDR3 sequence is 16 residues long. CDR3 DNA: TGCGCCAGCAGCCCACACGGGACAGGGCTCCAAGAGACCCAGTACTTC. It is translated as CASSPHGTGLQETQYF.

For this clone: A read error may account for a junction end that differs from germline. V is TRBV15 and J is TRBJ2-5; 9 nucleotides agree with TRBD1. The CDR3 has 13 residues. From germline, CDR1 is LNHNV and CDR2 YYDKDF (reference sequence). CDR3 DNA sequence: TGTGCCACCAGCCGGGACAGGGAAGAGGCCCAGTACTTC. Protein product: CATSRDREEAQYF.

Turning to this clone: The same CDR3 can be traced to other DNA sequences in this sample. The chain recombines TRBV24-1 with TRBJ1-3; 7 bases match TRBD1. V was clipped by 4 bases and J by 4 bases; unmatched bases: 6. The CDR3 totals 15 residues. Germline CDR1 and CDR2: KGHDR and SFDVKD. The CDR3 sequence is CATSDSRTGGNTIYF. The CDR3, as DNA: TGTGCCACCAGTGACTCTCGGACAGGAGGAAACACCATATATTTT.

CDR3 coding DNA: TGTGCCAGCAGCCAAGCATTGTCTAGCGGGCCTTCCCGTCCAGATACGCAGTATTTT. It yields the protein CASSQALSSGPSRPDTQYF. The gene calls are TRBV4-2 and TRBJ2-3; 8 positions match TRBD2. The germline V gene encodes CDR1 LGHNA and CDR2 YNFKEQ. CDR3 length: 19 residues. Trimming at V came to 1 base and at J to 4 bases, leaving 16 bases not matched to a gene.

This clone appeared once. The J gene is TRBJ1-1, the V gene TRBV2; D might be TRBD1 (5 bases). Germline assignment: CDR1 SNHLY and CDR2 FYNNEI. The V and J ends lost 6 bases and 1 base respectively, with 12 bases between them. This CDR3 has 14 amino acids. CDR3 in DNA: TGTGCCAGCAGCGCCAGGGCCCAGAACACTGAAGCTTTCTTT. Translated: CASSARAQNTEAFF.

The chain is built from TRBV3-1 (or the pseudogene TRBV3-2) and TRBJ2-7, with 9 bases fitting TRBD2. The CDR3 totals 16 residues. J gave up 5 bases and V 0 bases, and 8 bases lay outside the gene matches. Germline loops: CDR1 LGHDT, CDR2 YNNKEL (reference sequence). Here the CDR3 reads CASSQDFLGGRDEQYF. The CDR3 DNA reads TGTGCCAGCAGCCAAGATTTCTTAGGCGGGAGGGACGAGCAGTACTTC.

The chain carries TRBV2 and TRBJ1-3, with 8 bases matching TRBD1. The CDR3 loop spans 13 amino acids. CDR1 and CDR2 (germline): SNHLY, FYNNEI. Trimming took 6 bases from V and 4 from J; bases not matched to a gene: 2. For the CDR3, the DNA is TGTGCCAGCAGGGGGACAGGAGGAAACACCATATATTTT. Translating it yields CASRGTGGNTIYF.

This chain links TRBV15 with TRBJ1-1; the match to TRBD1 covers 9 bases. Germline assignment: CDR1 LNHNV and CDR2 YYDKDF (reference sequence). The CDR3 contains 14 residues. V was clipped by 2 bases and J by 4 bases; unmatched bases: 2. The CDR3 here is CATSRTGGTTEAFF. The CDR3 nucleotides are TGTGCCACCAGCAGAACAGGGGGCACCACTGAAGCTTTCTTT.

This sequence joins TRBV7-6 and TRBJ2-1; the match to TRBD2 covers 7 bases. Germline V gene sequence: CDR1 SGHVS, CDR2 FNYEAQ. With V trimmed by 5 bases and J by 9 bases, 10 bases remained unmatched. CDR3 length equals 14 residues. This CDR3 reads CASSASSGISEQFF. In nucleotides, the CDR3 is TGTGCCAGCAGCGCCTCTAGCGGAATTAGTGAGCAGTTCTTC. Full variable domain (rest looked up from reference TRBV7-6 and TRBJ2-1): GAGVSQSPRYKVTKRGQDVALRCDPISGHVSLYWYRQALGQGPEFLTYFNYEAQQDKSGLPNDRFSAERPEGSISTLTIQRTEQRDSAMYRCASSASSGISEQFFGPGTRLTVL.